One and the same sample provided the 17 T cell receptor beta chains below, sequenced in a study of blood T cell repertoires in COVID-19 (dated by TCRdb to 2020 to 2022). The library was produced with the immunoSEQ multiplex PCR assay. In its TCRdb copy, this immuneACCESS table keeps in-frame sequences only and misses some clones. Where compared with another copy, unresolved V genes explain less than half of these, and the others have no known cause. The sample table contains fewer than 200,000 clones; only one count was recorded for more than 65% of them. Of the sample, roughly 11% falls within the top ten clones. The sample was peripheral blood. The origin of the receptors is a man between 65 and 85 years old with active or convalescent COVID-19.

This chain joins TRBV19 and TRBJ1-2; no clear D. The CDR3 runs to 13 residues. The germline CDR1 and CDR2 sequences are LNHDA and SQIVND (reference sequence). Trimming took off 5 bases at V and 4 bases at J, with 11 bases between the two ends. This CDR3 reads CASSVPTIYGYTF. CDR3 in DNA: TGTGCCAGTAGTGTACCGACAATCTATGGCTACACCTTC.

As DNA, the CDR3 is TGTGCCTGGAACTCGGGGGAAAACACCATATATTTT. It yields the protein CAWNSGENTIYF. The gene calls are TRBV30 and TRBJ1-3, with D possibly matching TRBD1 (5 bases). CDR1 is GTSNPN, CDR2 SVGIG, per germline (reference sequence). Trimming removed 4 bases at V and 6 bases at J, with 10 bases between. This CDR3 has 12 amino acids. Based on the CDR3 plus reference TRBV30 and TRBJ1-3, the full variable domain is SQTIHQWPATLVQPVGSPLSLECTVEGTSNPNLYWYRQAAGRGLQLLFYSVGIGQISSEVPQNLSASRPQDRQFILSSKKLLLSDSGFYLCAWNSGENTIYFGEGSWLTVV.

The J gene is TRBJ2-5, the V gene TRBV5-1; D possibly corresponds to TRBD2 (6 bases). The CDR3 extends over 16 amino acids. The V end lost 3 bases, the J end lost 1 base, and 16 bases lay between the germline ends. The germline gives CDR1 SGHRS, CDR2 YFSETQ. The CDR3 bases are TGCGCCAGCAGCTGGGGTGAGGCGGGGCGCCAAGAGACCCAGTACTTC. This encodes CASSWGEAGRQETQYF.

The rearrangement uses TRBV7-2 and TRBJ1-1; tentatively, D is TRBD1 (6 bases). This CDR3 region has 13 residues. The germline V gene has CDR1 SGHTA and CDR2 FQGNSA. Trimming took off 6 bases at V and 11 bases at J, with 19 bases between the two ends. DNA of the CDR3: TGTGCCAGCAGTTCTTCCAGGGGTCCGGGGGCTTTCTTT. Translating it yields CASSSSRGPGAFF.

The gene calls are TRBV30 and TRBJ1-2; D possibly corresponds to TRBD1 (5 bases). The CDR3 spans 14 residues. Germline CDR1 reads GTSNPN; CDR2 reads SVGIG (reference sequence). V dropped 5 bases and J dropped 8 bases, with 21 bases sitting between them. CDR3: CAWGGTPTGGGYTF. The CDR3 nucleotides read TGTGCCTGGGGAGGGACGCCGACCGGGGGAGGCTACACCTTC.

The sample holds one count of this clone. The V call is TRBV6-2 or TRBV6-3, the J call TRBJ1-1; D possibly corresponds to TRBD1 (5 bases). Germline lookup yields CDR1 MNHEY and CDR2 SVGEGT. This CDR3 is 15 amino acids long. V was clipped by 4 bases and J by 3 bases, with 15 bases between them. In nucleotides, the CDR3 is TGTGCCAGCAGTTCCCCCTTTCAGGGCGACACTGAAGCTTTCTTT. Its protein is CASSSPFQGDTEAFF.

This clone was counted many times. V is TRBV18 and J is TRBJ1-1, with D uncertain. Between the trimmed V and J ends, which lost 3 bases and 2 bases, there was a span of 13 bases. Germline CDR1 is KGHSH and CDR2 is LQKENI. The CDR3 sequence is 15 residues long. CDR3 nucleotides: TGTGCCAGCTCACCCCCGGGAAACCGTAACACTGAAGCTTTCTTT. Translation: CASSPPGNRNTEAFF.

This chain links TRBV5-1 with TRBJ2-2, with D maybe TRBD2 (6 bases). Germline CDR1 reads SGHRS; CDR2 reads YFSETQ. Trimming shortened V by 1 base and J by 4 bases, and 8 bases separated the two germline ends. CDR3 length: 14 residues. The CDR3, as DNA: TGCGCCAGCAGCTTGTCGGGAGTCACCGGGGAGCTGTTTTTT. Encoded protein: CASSLSGVTGELFF. Full variable domain (outside the CDR3, taken from reference TRBV5-1 and TRBJ2-2): KAGVTQTPRYLIKTRGQQVTLSCSPISGHRSVSWYQQTPGQGLQFLFEYFSETQRNKGNFPGRFSGRQFSNSRSEMNVSTLELGDSALYLCASSLSGVTGELFFGEGSRLTVL.

The chain is built from TRBV12-3 or TRBV12-4 and TRBJ1-2; 9 nucleotides align to TRBD1. The V gene end was trimmed by 5 bases and the J gene end by 5 bases; junction bases not matched to a gene: 3. The CDR3 runs to 13 residues. In nucleotides, the CDR3 is TGTGCCAGCAGTCGGGACAGGGATTATGGCTACACCTTC. It is translated as CASSRDRDYGYTF.

The genes are TRBV6-2 or TRBV6-3 and TRBJ1-5; a possible D gene is TRBD1 (6 bases). The ends were cut back, 6 bases at V and 1 base at J, with 13 bases in the middle. Germline V gene data show CDR1 as MNHEY and CDR2 as SVGEGT. The CDR3 consists of 15 residues. CDR3 sequence: CASSSRGGSNQPQHF. The DNA for the CDR3 is TGTGCCAGCAGCTCCAGGGGAGGGAGCAATCAGCCCCAGCATTTT.

The CDR3 bases are TGTGCCAGCGCCCAGGGTTATAATTCACCCCTCCACTTT. It translates to CASAQGYNSPLHF. The V call is TRBV6-4, the J call TRBJ1-6, with a tentative D call TRBD1 (5 bases). V was clipped by 8 bases and J by 4 bases, with 9 bases between them. The CDR3 spans 13 residues. Germline CDR1 MRHNA, CDR2 SNTAGT.

The chain carries TRBV2 and TRBJ2-7; 11 bases line up with TRBD1. With 6 bases clipped from V and 6 bases from J, the junction kept 10 bases outside the gene matches. This CDR3 comprises 15 residues. Germline V gene data show CDR1 as SNHLY and CDR2 as FYNNEI. The CDR3 bases are TGTGCCAGCAGAAGAACCGGGACAGGGGGTGTCGAGCAGTACTTC. Its translation: CASRRTGTGGVEQYF. Full variable domain (remainder filled in from reference TRBV2 and TRBJ2-7): EPEVTQTPSHQVTQMGQEVILRCVPISNHLYFYWYRQILGQKVEFLVSFYNNEISEKSEIFDDQFSVERPDGSNFTLKIRSTKLEDSAMYFCASRRTGTGGVEQYFGPGTRLTVT.

The chain has TRBV28 and TRBJ2-3; a weak D match, TRBD2 (5 bases). V was trimmed by 5 bases and J by 0 bases, leaving 12 bases between them. Germline assignment: CDR1 MDHEN and CDR2 SYDVKM. The CDR3 spans 15 residues. The CDR3 nucleotides are TGTGCCAGCAGTCTGCCACTAGGGAGCACAGATACGCAGTATTTT. Translation: CASSLPLGSTDTQYF.

The V gene is TRBV5-1, the J gene TRBJ2-3; the match to TRBD1 covers 9 bases. The CDR3 covers 14 residues. Germline CDR1 reads SGHRS; CDR2 reads YFSETQ. V shed 4 bases and J 4 bases; nucleotides not matched to a gene: 4. CDR3 sequence reads: CASSLRQGADTQYF. DNA for the CDR3: TGCGCCAGCAGCCTAAGACAGGGGGCAGATACGCAGTATTTT.

The chain has TRBV19 and TRBJ1-1, with 10 bases matching TRBD1. Germline V gene data show CDR1 as LNHDA and CDR2 as SQIVND (reference sequence). V lost 7 bases, J lost 3 bases, and 11 bases stayed unmatched. The CDR3 has 16 amino acids. CDR3 residues: CASISRDRGADTEAFF. The CDR3 DNA reads as TGTGCCAGTATTTCCCGGGACAGGGGCGCGGACACTGAAGCTTTCTTT. The full variable domain, its missing parts supplied by reference TRBV19 and TRBJ1-1, is DGGITQSPKYLFRKEGQNVTLSCEQNLNHDAMYWYRQDPGQGLRLIYYSQIVNDFQKGDIAEGYSVSREKKESFPLTVTSAQKNPTAFYLCASISRDRGADTEAFFGQGTRLTVV.

This sequence joins TRBV27 and TRBJ2-2, with 16 bases lining up with TRBD2. The CDR3 is 19 residues long. V lost 6 bases to trimming and J lost 4 bases; unmatched junction nucleotides: 11. Germline V gene lookup returns CDR1 MNHEY and CDR2 SMNVEV (reference sequence). The DNA of the CDR3 is TGTGCCAGCAGAACTTGGGGACTAGCGGGAGGGCCAGGCACCGGGGAGCTGTTTTTT. Its translation is CASRTWGLAGGPGTGELFF.

The V and J genes are TRBV7-2 and TRBJ1-1; weak D call: TRBD1 (5 bases). The CDR3 has 14 amino acids. The V gene's germline CDR1 is SGHTA and CDR2 FQGNSA. V dropped 6 bases and J dropped 6 bases, with 17 bases sitting between them. The CDR3 loop is CASSLRTKNPEAFF. The DNA of the CDR3 is TGTGCCAGCAGTTTAAGGACAAAGAATCCTGAAGCTTTCTTT.